This T cell receptor (beta chain) was retrieved from a study of T cell responses to AZD1222 COVID-19 vaccine. The study's findings and limits: Compared with day 0, the breadth and depth of the Spike-specific TCR repertoire rose significantly after two doses of AZD1222.

The data were produced by immunoSEQ multiplex PCR, yet TCRdb's version contains in-frame clones alone and is incomplete. The profile shows about 140,000 clones, 93% of them singletons. Notes on this clone: Its antigen remains unidentified.

The CDR3 has 11 amino acids. CDR1 and CDR2 (germline): LNHDA, SQIVND (reference sequence). Trimming pared 5 bases from V and 5 bases from J, leaving 7 bases between. Here the sequenced sample was peripheral blood, taken after recovery from COVID-19. The chain has TRBV19 and TRBJ2-7; D not certain. The TCR sequence derives from an adult who had recovered from COVID-19. The CDR3 region is CASSPVDEQYF. CDR3 DNA: TGTGCCAGTAGTCCTGTGGACGAGCAGTACTTC.